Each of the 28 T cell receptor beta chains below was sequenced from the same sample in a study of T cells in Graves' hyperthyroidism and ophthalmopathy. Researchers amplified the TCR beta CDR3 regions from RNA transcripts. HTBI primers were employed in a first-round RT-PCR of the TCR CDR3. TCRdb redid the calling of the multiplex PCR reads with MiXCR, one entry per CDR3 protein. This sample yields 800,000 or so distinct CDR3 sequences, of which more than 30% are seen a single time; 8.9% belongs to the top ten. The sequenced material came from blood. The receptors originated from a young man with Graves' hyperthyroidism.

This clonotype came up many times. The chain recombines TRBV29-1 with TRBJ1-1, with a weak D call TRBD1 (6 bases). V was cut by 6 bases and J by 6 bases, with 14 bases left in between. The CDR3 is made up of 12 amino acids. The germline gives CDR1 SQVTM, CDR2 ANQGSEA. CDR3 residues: CSVQGMGSEAFF. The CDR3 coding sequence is TGCAGCGTACAGGGTATGGGATCTGAAGCTTTCTTT.

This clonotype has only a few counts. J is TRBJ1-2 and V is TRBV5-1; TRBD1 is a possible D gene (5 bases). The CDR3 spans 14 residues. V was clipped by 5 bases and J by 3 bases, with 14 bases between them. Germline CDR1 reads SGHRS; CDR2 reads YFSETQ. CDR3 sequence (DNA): TGCGCCAGCAGTCCGCAGGGCCAAGACTATGGCTACACCTTC. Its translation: CASSPQGQDYGYTF.

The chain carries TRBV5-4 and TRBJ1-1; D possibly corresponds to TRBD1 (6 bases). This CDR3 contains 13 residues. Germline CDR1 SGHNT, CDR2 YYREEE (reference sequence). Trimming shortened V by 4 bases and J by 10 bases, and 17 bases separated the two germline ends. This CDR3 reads CASSLKGGQIAFF. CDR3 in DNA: TGTGCCAGCAGCCTGAAGGGGGGACAAATAGCTTTCTTT.

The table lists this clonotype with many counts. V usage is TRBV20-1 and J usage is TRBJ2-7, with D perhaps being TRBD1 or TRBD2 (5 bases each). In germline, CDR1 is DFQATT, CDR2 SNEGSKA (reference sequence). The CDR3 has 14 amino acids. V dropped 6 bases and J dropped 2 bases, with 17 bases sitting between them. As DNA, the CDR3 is TGCAGTGCGCCCGGGCGGGCAGGGACCTACGAGCAGTACTTC. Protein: CSAPGRAGTYEQYF.

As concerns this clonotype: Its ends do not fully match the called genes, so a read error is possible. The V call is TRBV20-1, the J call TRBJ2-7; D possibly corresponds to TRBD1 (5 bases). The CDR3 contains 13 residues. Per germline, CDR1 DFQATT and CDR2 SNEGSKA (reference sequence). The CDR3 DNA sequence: TGCAGTGCTAAAGCTGACAGCCCCTACGAGCAGCACTTC. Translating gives CSAKADSPYEQHF.

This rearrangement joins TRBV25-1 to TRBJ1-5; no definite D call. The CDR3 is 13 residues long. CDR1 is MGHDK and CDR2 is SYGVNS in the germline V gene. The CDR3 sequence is CVPPGRCNQPQHF. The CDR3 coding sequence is TGTGTCCCTCCCGGACGGTGCAATCAGCCCCAGCATTTT.

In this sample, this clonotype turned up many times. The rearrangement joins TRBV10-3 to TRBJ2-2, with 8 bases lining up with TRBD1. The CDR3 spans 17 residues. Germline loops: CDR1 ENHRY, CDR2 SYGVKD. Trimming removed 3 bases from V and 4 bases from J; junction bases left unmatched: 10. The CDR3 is CAISDQSTGVITGELFF. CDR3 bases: TGTGCCATCAGTGACCAATCGACAGGGGTGATCACCGGGGAGCTGTTTTTT.

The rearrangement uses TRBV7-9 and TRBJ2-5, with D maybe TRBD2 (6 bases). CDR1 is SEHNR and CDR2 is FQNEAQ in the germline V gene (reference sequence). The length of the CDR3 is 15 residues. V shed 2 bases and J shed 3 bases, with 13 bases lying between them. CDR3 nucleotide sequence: TGTGCCAGCAGCTTAATGGGGGGTTACGAAGAGACCCAGTACTTC. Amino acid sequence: CASSLMGGYEETQYF.

The CDR3 sequence: CASRRLAGGIAPGEQYF. In nucleotides, the CDR3 is TGTGCCAGCAGGAGACTAGCGGGAGGGATTGCCCCAGGTGAGCAGTACTTC. The chain recombines TRBV10-3 with TRBJ2-7; TRBD2 matches 14 bases. Germline-derived CDR1 and CDR2 are ENHRY and SYGVKD. V shed 10 bases, J shed 7 bases, and the junction held 18 bases outside the gene matches. The CDR3 loop spans 17 amino acids.

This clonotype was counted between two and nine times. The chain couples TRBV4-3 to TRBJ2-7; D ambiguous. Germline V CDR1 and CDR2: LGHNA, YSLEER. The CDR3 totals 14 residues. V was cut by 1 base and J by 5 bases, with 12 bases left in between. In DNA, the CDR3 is TGCGCCAGCAGCCAAGGGACCCGAGAGGACGAGCAGTACTTC. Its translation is CASSQGTREDEQYF.

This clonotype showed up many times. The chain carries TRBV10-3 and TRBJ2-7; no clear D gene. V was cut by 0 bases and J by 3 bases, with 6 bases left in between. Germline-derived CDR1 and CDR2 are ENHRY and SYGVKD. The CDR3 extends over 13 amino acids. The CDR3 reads CAISESTDYEQYF. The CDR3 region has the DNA TGTGCCATCAGTGAGTCGACGGACTACGAGCAGTACTTC.

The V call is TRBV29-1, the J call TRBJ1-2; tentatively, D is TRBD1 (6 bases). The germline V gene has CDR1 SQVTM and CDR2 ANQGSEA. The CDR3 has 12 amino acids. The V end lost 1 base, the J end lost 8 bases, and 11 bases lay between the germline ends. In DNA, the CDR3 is TGCAGCGTTGAAGGGGGGGCGAACGGCTACACCTTC. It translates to CSVEGGANGYTF.

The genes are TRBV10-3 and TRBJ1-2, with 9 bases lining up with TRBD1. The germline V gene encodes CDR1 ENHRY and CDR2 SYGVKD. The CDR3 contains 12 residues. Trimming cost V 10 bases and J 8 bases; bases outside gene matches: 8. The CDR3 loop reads CATGTGPGGYTF. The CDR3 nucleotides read TGTGCCACCGGGACAGGGCCGGGCGGCTACACCTTC.

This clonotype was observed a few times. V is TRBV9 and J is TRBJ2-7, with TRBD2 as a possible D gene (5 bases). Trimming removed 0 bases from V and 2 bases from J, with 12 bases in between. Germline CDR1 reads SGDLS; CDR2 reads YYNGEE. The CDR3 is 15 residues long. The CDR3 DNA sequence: TGTGCCAGCAGCGTAGGAGGGAGTTTGACCTACGAGCAGTACTTC. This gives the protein CASSVGGSLTYEQYF. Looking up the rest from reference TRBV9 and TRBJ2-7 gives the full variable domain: DSGVTQTPKHLITATGQRVTLRCSPRSGDLSVYWYQQSLDQGLQFLIQYYNGEERAKGNILERFSAQQFPDLHSELNLSSLELGDSALYFCASSVGGSLTYEQYFGPGTRLTVT.

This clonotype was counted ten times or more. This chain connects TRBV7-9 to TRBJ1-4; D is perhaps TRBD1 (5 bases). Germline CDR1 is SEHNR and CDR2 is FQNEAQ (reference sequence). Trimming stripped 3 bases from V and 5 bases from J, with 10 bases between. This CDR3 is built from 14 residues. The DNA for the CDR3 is TGTGCCAGCAGCTTGCAGGGAAGGAATGAAAAACTGTTTTTT. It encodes CASSLQGRNEKLFF.

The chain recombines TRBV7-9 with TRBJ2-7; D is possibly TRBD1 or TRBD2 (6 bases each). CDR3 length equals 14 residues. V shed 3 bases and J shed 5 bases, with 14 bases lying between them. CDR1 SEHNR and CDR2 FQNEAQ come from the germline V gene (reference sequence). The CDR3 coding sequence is TGTGCCAGCAGCTTGACGGGGGCGGTCCACGAGCAGTACTTC. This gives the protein CASSLTGAVHEQYF.

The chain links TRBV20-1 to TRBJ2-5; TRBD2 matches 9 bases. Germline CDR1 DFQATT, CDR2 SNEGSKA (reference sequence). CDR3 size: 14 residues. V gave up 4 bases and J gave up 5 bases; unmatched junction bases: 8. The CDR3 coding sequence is TGCAGTGCTATGGCGGGGGGGGACCTCGAGACCCAGTACTTC. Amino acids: CSAMAGGDLETQYF.

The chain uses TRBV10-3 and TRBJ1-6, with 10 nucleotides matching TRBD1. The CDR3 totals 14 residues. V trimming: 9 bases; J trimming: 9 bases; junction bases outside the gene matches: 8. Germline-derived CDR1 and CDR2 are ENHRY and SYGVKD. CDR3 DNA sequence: TGTGCCATTACGAGCGGGACAGGGGCTTCACCCCTCCACTTT. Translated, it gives CAITSGTGASPLHF.

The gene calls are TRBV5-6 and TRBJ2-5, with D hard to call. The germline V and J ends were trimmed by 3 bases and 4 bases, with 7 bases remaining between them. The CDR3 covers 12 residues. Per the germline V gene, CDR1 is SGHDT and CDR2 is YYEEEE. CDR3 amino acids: CASSSALETQYF. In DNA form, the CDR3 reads TGTGCCAGCAGCTCGGCCCTAGAGACCCAGTACTTC.

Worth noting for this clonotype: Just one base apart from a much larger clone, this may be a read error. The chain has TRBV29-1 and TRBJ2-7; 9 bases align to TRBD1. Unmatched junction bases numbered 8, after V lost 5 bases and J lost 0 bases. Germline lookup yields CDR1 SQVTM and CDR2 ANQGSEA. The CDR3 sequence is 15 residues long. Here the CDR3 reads CSVKALDRGSYEQYF. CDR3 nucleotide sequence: TGCAGCGTTAAAGCTCTGGACAGGGGCTCCTACGAGCAGTACTTC.

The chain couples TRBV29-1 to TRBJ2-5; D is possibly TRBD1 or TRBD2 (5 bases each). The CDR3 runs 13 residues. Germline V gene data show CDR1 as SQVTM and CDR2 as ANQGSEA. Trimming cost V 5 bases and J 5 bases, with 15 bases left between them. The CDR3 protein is CSVKGQGEETQYF. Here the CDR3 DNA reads TGCAGCGTTAAGGGGCAGGGAGAGGAGACCCAGTACTTC.

DNA of the CDR3: TGTGCCAGCAGTTTGGGCTGGAGGGCCACGGCCTCTAACTATGGCTACACCTTC. Translated, it gives CASSLGWRATASNYGYTF. This chain uses TRBV12-3 or TRBV12-4 with TRBJ1-2; D remains ambiguous. V lost 3 bases to trimming and J lost 0 bases, with 20 bases between them. There are 18 residues in the CDR3.

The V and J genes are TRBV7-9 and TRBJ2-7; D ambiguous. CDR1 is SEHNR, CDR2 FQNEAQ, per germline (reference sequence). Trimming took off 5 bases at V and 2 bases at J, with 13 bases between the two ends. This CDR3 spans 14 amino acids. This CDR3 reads CASSPPSDAYEQYF. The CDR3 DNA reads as TGTGCCAGCAGCCCACCCTCGGACGCCTACGAGCAGTACTTC.

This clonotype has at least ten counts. The CDR3 coding sequence is TGTGCCAGCAGGCCCGACAGGGACTATGGCTACACCTTC. This sequence encodes CASRPDRDYGYTF. V is TRBV6-5 and J is TRBJ1-2; 7 bases map to TRBD1. The CDR3 consists of 13 residues. The germline CDR1 and CDR2 sequences are MNHEY and SVGAGI. V shed 6 bases and J 3 bases; nucleotides not matched to a gene: 4.

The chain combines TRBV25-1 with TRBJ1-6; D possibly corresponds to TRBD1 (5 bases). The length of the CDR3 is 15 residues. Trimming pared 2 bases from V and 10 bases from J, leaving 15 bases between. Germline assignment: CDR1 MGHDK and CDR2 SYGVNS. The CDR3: CASSEQAGTTSPLHF. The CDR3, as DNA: TGTGCCAGCAGTGAACAGGCGGGGACGACCTCACCCCTCCACTTT.

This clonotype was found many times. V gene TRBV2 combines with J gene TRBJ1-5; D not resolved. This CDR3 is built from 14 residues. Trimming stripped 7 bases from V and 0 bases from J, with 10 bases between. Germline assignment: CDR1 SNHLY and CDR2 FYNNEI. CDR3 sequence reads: CASKRGSSNQPQHF. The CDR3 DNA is TGTGCCAGCAAGCGGGGAAGTAGCAATCAGCCCCAGCATTTT. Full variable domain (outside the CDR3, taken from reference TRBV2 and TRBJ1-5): EPEVTQTPSHQVTQMGQEVILRCVPISNHLYFYWYRQILGQKVEFLVSFYNNEISEKSEIFDDQFSVERPDGSNFTLKIRSTKLEDSAMYFCASKRGSSNQPQHFGDGTRLSIL.

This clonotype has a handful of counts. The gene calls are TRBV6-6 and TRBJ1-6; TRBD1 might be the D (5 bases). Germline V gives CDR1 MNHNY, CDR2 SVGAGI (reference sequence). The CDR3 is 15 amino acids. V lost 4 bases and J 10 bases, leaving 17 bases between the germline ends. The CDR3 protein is CASSFGDVVRSPLHF. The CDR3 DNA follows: TGTGCCAGCAGTTTTGGGGACGTTGTTAGGTCACCCCTCCACTTT.

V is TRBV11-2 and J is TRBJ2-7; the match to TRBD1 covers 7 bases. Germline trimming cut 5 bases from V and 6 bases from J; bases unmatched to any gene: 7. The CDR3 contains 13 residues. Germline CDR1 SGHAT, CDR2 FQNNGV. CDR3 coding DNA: TGTGCCAGCAGCATGGGACAGCCGGGCGAGCAGTACTTC. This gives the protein CASSMGQPGEQYF.